This T cell receptor beta chain was recovered during a study of blood T cell repertoires in COVID-19. In the authors' methods: Reference gene primers were amplified, and this amplification served to estimate nucleated cell counts. Using immunoSEQ multiplex PCR, the repertoire was profiled, and TCRdb retains in-frame clones only, with some absent. The V and J calls and the clone size are those of that table, but D and trimming were determined from the DNA. The sample holds around 240,000 clones, around 83% seen once. Germline V gene lookup returns CDR1 MDHEN and CDR2 SYDVKM. The CDR3 runs to 15 residues. Trimming took off 5 bases at V and 7 bases at J, with 15 bases between the two ends.

The sequenced sample was peripheral blood. The clonotype was recovered from a woman aged 40 to 50 who had recovered from COVID-19. This chain connects TRBV28 to TRBJ1-6, with D perhaps matching TRBD1 (5 bases). CDR3 bases: TGTGCCAGCAGTACACTCGGGAGGGGCAATTCACCCCTCCACTTT. Its protein is CASSTLGRGNSPLHF. The full variable domain, completed using reference TRBV28 and TRBJ1-6, is DVKVTQSSRYLVKRTGEKVFLECVQDMDHENMFWYRQDPGLGLRLIYFSYDVKMKEKGDIPEGYSVSREKKERFSLILESASTNQTSMYLCASSTLGRGNSPLHFGNGTRLTVT.